The 30 T cell receptor beta chains reported below all come from one sample, sequenced in a study of T-cell reconstitution after alpha-beta-depleted transplantation in children. A library of TCRbeta sequences, prepared with unique molecular identifiers, was generated. TCRdb independently ran MiXCR on the PCR reads; one entry per CDR3 protein. Of some 590,000 distinct CDR3 sequences listed, over 9.5% were seen once; the top ten hold roughly 4%. The sequencing here drew on PBMCs from the stem cell graft donor, taken from the stem cell graft. Receptors were obtained from a human donor who donated a stem cell graft to a child with acute myeloid leukemia.

This clonotype occurred many times. The J gene is TRBJ2-5, the V gene TRBV20-1, with a tentative D call TRBD2 (6 bases). The CDR3 consists of 13 residues. The V end was cut by 6 bases, the J end by 1 base, with 12 bases between. CDR1 DFQATT and CDR2 SNEGSKA come from the germline V gene (reference sequence). CDR3 residues: CSALRDSQETQYF. For the CDR3, the DNA is TGCAGTGCCCTCCGGGACTCCCAAGAGACCCAGTACTTC.

V usage is TRBV4-3 and J usage is TRBJ2-3; a possible D gene is TRBD2 (6 bases). The V and J ends lost 3 bases and 3 bases respectively, with 19 bases between them. Germline values: CDR1 LGHNA, CDR2 YSLEER. The CDR3 has 17 amino acids. The CDR3 reads CASSQAGPGVGTDTQYF. For the CDR3, the DNA is TGCGCCAGCAGCCAGGCCGGACCGGGAGTTGGAACAGATACGCAGTATTTT.

This clonotype was picked up many times. V and J are TRBV9 and TRBJ2-5; D not resolved. Germline CDR1 and CDR2: SGDLS and YYNGEE. V was shortened by 2 bases and J by 8 bases, with 16 bases between the two germline ends. The CDR3 loop spans 14 amino acids. As DNA, the CDR3 is TGTGCCAGCAGCGTCGAGAGTAACAAGAAAACCCAGTACTTC. Its translation: CASSVESNKKTQYF.

V and J are TRBV15 and TRBJ2-3, with TRBD1 as a possible D gene (6 bases). The germline V and J ends were trimmed by 5 bases and 4 bases, with 22 bases remaining between them. Germline CDR1 LNHNV, CDR2 YYDKDF (reference sequence). The CDR3 length is 17 residues. The CDR3 sequence is CATSSHRRTARADTQYF. The CDR3 DNA sequence: TGTGCCACCAGCTCCCATAGACGGACAGCGCGGGCAGATACGCAGTATTTT. The entire variable domain, with the rest obtained from reference TRBV15 and TRBJ2-3, is as follows: DAMVIQNPRYQVTQFGKPVTLSCSQTLNHNVMYWYQQKSSQAPKLLFHYYDKDFNNEADTPDNFQSRRPNTSFCFLDIRSPGLGDTAMYLCATSSHRRTARADTQYFGPGTRLTVL.

This chain uses TRBV5-1 with TRBJ2-7; D is uncertain. The V end was cut by 2 bases, the J end by 4 bases, with 13 bases between. This CDR3 has 14 residues. Germline-derived CDR1 and CDR2 are SGHRS and YFSETQ. The CDR3 protein is CASSFFDSTYEQYF. The DNA for the CDR3 is TGCGCCAGCAGCTTTTTCGATAGCACATACGAGCAGTACTTC.

About this clonotype: A junction end diverges from the germline sequence, so it may reflect a read error. This chain joins TRBV7-7 and TRBJ2-1, with a tentative D call TRBD2 (5 bases). The length of the CDR3 is 13 residues. CDR1 and CDR2 from the germline V gene are SSHAT and FNYEAQ (reference sequence). The CDR3 DNA reads as TGTGCTAGCAGCTCCCGAGGGCATAATGAGCAGTTCTTC. This sequence encodes CASSSRGHNEQFF. Complete variable domain (other parts from reference TRBV7-7 and TRBJ2-1): GAGVSQSPRYKVTKRGQDVTLRCDPISSHATLYWYQQALGQGPEFLTYFNYEAQPDKSGLPSDRFSAERPEGSISTLTIQRTEQRDSAMYRCASSSRGHNEQFFGPGTRLTVL.

This clonotype was recorded many times. The chain joins TRBV12-3 or TRBV12-4 to TRBJ1-1; the D is unclear. V was shortened by 6 bases and J by 1 base, with 9 bases between the two germline ends. This CDR3 comprises 13 residues. CDR3 in DNA: TGTGCCAGCAGCCGCGCGGAGAACACTGAAGCTTTCTTT. This translates into CASSRAENTEAFF.

This clonotype was detected only a few times. The gene calls are TRBV10-3 and TRBJ2-3; 11 bases fit TRBD2. The CDR3 is 14 amino acids. The germline V gene has CDR1 ENHRY and CDR2 SYGVKD. The trim removed 8 bases at V and 6 bases at J, leaving 7 bases unmatched. This chain's CDR3 is CAISGLAGGDTQYF. The DNA of the CDR3 is TGTGCCATCTCAGGACTAGCGGGCGGTGATACGCAGTATTTT.

CDR3 sequence reads: CSARDGTGDTGELFF. As DNA, the CDR3 is TGCAGTGCTAGAGATGGGACAGGGGACACCGGGGAGCTGTTTTTT. The V call is TRBV20-1, the J call TRBJ2-2, with TRBD1 matching over 10 bases. Germline V lookup: CDR1 DFQATT, CDR2 SNEGSKA (reference sequence). The CDR3 runs to 15 residues. Unmatched junction bases numbered 1, after V lost 0 bases and J lost 3 bases.

This clonotype was detected many times. The J gene is TRBJ1-1, the V gene TRBV5-1; no firm D call. The CDR3 consists of 14 residues. Germline lookup yields CDR1 SGHRS and CDR2 YFSETQ. V was cut by 1 base and J by 0 bases, with 7 bases left in between. DNA for the CDR3: TGCGCCAGCAGCTTGAATTCCCTGAACACTGAAGCTTTCTTT. It yields the protein CASSLNSLNTEAFF.

This clonotype was counted ten times or more. This rearrangement joins TRBV28 to TRBJ1-5, with a tentative D call TRBD1 (5 bases). The CDR3 is made up of 13 amino acids. From germline, CDR1 is MDHEN and CDR2 SYDVKM. V lost 11 bases to trimming and J lost 3 bases, with 14 bases between them. The CDR3 region is CAGGDLNNQPQHF. The DNA for the CDR3 is TGTGCCGGGGGGGACCTAAACAATCAGCCCCAGCATTTT.

The chain uses TRBV5-1 and TRBJ2-1, with TRBD2 matching over 11 bases. CDR3 length: 21 amino acids. The germline V gene encodes CDR1 SGHRS and CDR2 YFSETQ. The J segment lost 0 bases and the V segment lost 0 bases, leaving 14 bases of the junction unmatched. CDR3 region: CASSLGRSGTSGPYSYNEQFF. In nucleotides, the CDR3 is TGCGCCAGCAGCTTGGGGAGATCCGGGACTAGCGGACCATACTCCTACAATGAGCAGTTCTTC.

This clonotype was found a few times. This sequence joins TRBV9 and TRBJ1-2; D possibly corresponds to TRBD1 (6 bases). V was shortened by 3 bases and J by 6 bases, with 21 bases between the two germline ends. The V gene's germline CDR1 is SGDLS and CDR2 YYNGEE. The CDR3 has 16 amino acids. As DNA, the CDR3 is TGTGCCAGCAGCGCCGAGTTCACAGGGAGGGGTAATGGCTACACCTTC. Translated, it gives CASSAEFTGRGNGYTF.

The chain has TRBV20-1 and TRBJ1-4; 7 bases map to TRBD1. This CDR3 has 15 amino acids. Germline loops: CDR1 DFQATT, CDR2 SNEGSKA (reference sequence). J lost 5 bases, V lost 1 base, and 7 bases had no gene match. The CDR3 loop reads CSARGQGQENEKLFF. The CDR3 DNA sequence: TGCAGTGCTAGAGGTCAAGGACAGGAGAATGAAAAACTGTTTTTT.

The V and J genes are TRBV29-1 and TRBJ1-1; TRBD1 agrees at 7 bases. The germline gives CDR1 SQVTM, CDR2 ANQGSEA. V shed 6 bases, J shed 11 bases, and the junction held 9 bases outside the gene matches. The CDR3 totals 11 residues. Here the CDR3 reads CSVEDRSEAFF. For the CDR3, the DNA is TGCAGCGTGGAGGACAGGTCCGAGGCTTTCTTT.

There are a few counts of this clonotype. The chain couples TRBV30 to TRBJ1-3; a possible D gene is TRBD1 (6 bases). CDR3 length: 15 amino acids. Germline CDR1 reads GTSNPN; CDR2 reads SVGIG (reference sequence). Trimming cost V 1 base and J 2 bases, with 12 bases left between them. The CDR3 sequence is CAWSGGGGPGNTIYF. In DNA, the CDR3 is TGTGCCTGGAGTGGGGGCGGGGGCCCTGGAAACACCATATATTTT.

This clonotype was seen a few times. V is TRBV20-1 and J is TRBJ2-7; D call uncertain. The CDR3 is made up of 13 amino acids. Trimming removed 0 bases at V and 6 bases at J, with 12 bases between. Germline V gives CDR1 DFQATT, CDR2 SNEGSKA (reference sequence). CDR3 amino acids: CSARDPRLVEQYF. As DNA, the CDR3 is TGCAGTGCTAGAGATCCCAGACTCGTCGAGCAGTACTTC.

This clonotype was counted many times. The rearrangement joins TRBV12-3 or TRBV12-4 to TRBJ1-1; D gene uncertain. The V end was cut by 2 bases, the J end by 0 bases, with 4 bases between. This CDR3 is 13 amino acids long. Here the CDR3 DNA reads TGTGCCAGCAGTTTAAAAATGAACACTGAAGCTTTCTTT. Encoded protein: CASSLKMNTEAFF.

This clonotype was counted at least ten times. The J gene is TRBJ2-1, the V gene TRBV9; TRBD2 is a possible D gene (5 bases). This CDR3 comprises 18 residues. The V end lost 3 bases, the J end lost 2 bases, and 21 bases lay between the germline ends. In germline, CDR1 is SGDLS, CDR2 YYNGEE. CDR3 in amino acids: CASSGTSGLSKTYNEQFF. DNA for the CDR3: TGTGCCAGCAGCGGGACCAGCGGCCTAAGTAAAACCTACAATGAGCAGTTCTTC.

This clonotype was counted at least ten times. J is TRBJ2-1 and V is TRBV30; D unclear. Between the trimmed V and J ends, which lost 5 bases and 4 bases, there was a span of 6 bases. The CDR3 is 11 residues long. Per germline, CDR1 GTSNPN and CDR2 SVGIG (reference sequence). Here the CDR3 DNA reads TGTGCCTGGGGAGAATACAATGAGCAGTTCTTC. Protein sequence: CAWGEYNEQFF.

In its sample, this clonotype was seen many times. The chain recombines TRBV12-3 or TRBV12-4 with TRBJ2-1; 9 bases agree with TRBD1. Losses at the gene ends were 6 bases for V and 5 bases for J; bases not matched to a gene: 5. This CDR3 spans 14 amino acids. DNA of the CDR3: TGTGCCAGCAGCCTCGGGACAGGGCACAATGAGCAGTTCTTC. This gives the protein CASSLGTGHNEQFF.

This clonotype was counted many times. The chain recombines TRBV20-1 with TRBJ2-3, with TRBD2 as a possible D gene (6 bases). From germline, CDR1 is DFQATT and CDR2 SNEGSKA (reference sequence). The CDR3 consists of 13 residues. V was cut by 6 bases and J by 6 bases, with 16 bases left in between. The CDR3 DNA follows: TGCAGTGCGGAGACTAGTGCCGGGGATACGCAGTATTTT. Protein: CSAETSAGDTQYF.

The rearrangement links TRBV20-1 to TRBJ1-2; no clear D gene. Looked up from germline, CDR1 is DFQATT and CDR2 is SNEGSKA (reference sequence). This CDR3 region has 13 residues. V was cut by 3 bases and J by 3 bases, with 11 bases left in between. CDR3 in DNA: TGCAGTGCTAGTGACTGGGCAGACTATGGCTACACCTTC. It translates to CSASDWADYGYTF.

In this sample, this clonotype turned up a few times. The chain couples TRBV29-1 to TRBJ2-5, with a possible D match to TRBD2 (5 bases). V gave up 3 bases and J gave up 13 bases, with 18 bases separating them. There are 12 residues in the CDR3. Germline lookup yields CDR1 SQVTM and CDR2 ANQGSEA. CDR3 residues: CSVEQPSGILYF. CDR3 bases: TGCAGCGTTGAGCAGCCTTCGGGGATTCTGTACTTC.

Ten or more counts support this clonotype. This chain connects TRBV7-2 to TRBJ2-7; maybe TRBD2 (7 bases). Trimming took 4 bases from V and 6 from J, leaving 10 bases between them. The germline V gene encodes CDR1 SGHTA and CDR2 FQGNSA. The CDR3 covers 12 residues. The CDR3 here is CASSYREGEQYF. CDR3 sequence (DNA): TGTGCCAGCAGCTACAGGGAGGGCGAGCAGTACTTC.

This clonotype was picked up a small number of times. This rearrangement joins TRBV28 to TRBJ1-1; TRBD1 is a possible D gene (6 bases). V lost 4 bases to trimming and J lost 10 bases, with 19 bases between them. CDR1 is MDHEN, CDR2 SYDVKM, per germline. The CDR3 extends over 14 amino acids. CDR3 loop: CASSSYVFGTPAFF. In nucleotides, the CDR3 is TGTGCCAGCAGTTCCTACGTCTTCGGGACACCAGCTTTCTTT.

The chain employs TRBV15 and TRBJ2-7; D gene unclear. The CDR3 sequence is 12 residues long. The V end lost 5 bases, the J end lost 6 bases, and 11 bases lay between the germline ends. The germline CDR1 and CDR2 sequences are LNHNV and YYDKDF (reference sequence). The CDR3 loop reads CATSVYMGEQYF. Here the CDR3 DNA reads TGTGCCACCAGCGTATACATGGGCGAGCAGTACTTC.

This clonotype was found a few times. The rearrangement uses TRBV27 and TRBJ2-3, with no clear D. CDR3 size: 15 residues. CDR1 is MNHEY, CDR2 SMNVEV, per germline (reference sequence). With 6 bases removed from V and 2 bases from J, the gap between germline ends came to 15 bases. The CDR3 spells CASSLLPAPTDTQYF. For the CDR3, the DNA is TGTGCCAGCAGCCTACTACCGGCCCCCACAGATACGCAGTATTTT.

This clonotype was detected a few times. The chain has TRBV19 and TRBJ2-1; TRBD2 agrees at 15 bases. The germline V gene encodes CDR1 LNHDA and CDR2 SQIVND (reference sequence). CDR3 length equals 16 residues. V dropped 10 bases and J dropped 8; count of bases not matched to a gene: 12. The CDR3 DNA follows: TGTGCCACCAGGGGGACTAGCGGGAGGTTAGTCGATGAGCAGTTCTTC. As protein: CATRGTSGRLVDEQFF. Variable domain in full (rest from reference TRBV19 and TRBJ2-1): DGGITQSPKYLFRKEGQNVTLSCEQNLNHDAMYWYRQDPGQGLRLIYYSQIVNDFQKGDIAEGYSVSREKKESFPLTVTSAQKNPTAFYLCATRGTSGRLVDEQFFGPGTRLTVL.

This clonotype was seen a few times. This sequence joins TRBV7-9 and TRBJ2-1, with a possible D match to TRBD1 (5 bases). Between the trimmed V and J ends, which lost 0 bases and 12 bases, there was a span of 21 bases. The CDR3 is 16 amino acids. Germline-derived CDR1 and CDR2 are SEHNR and FQNEAQ (reference sequence). CDR3 sequence reads: CASSLADVGATVGQFF. The CDR3 coding sequence is TGTGCCAGCAGCTTAGCAGATGTAGGGGCCACGGTAGGGCAGTTCTTC.